This TCR beta chain was sequenced during a study of shared clonotypes between healthy human individuals. In the study overall: The study drew on a couple of women and three men aged 18 to 49 as donors. Points from the study as a whole: Clonotypes shared by all four donors outscored non-shared clonotypes in generation probability.

CDR1 SGHTA and CDR2 FQGNSA come from the germline V gene. Trimming took off 5 bases at V and 0 bases at J, with 17 bases between the two ends. CDR3 size: 17 residues. The genomic DNA of each subset was split evenly across several immunoSEQ plates. TCRdb keeps only in-frame clones here, not all; method: immunoSEQ multiplex PCR. The table shows some 2,400,000 clones, with around 95% occurring only once. Those who donated were healthy HIV-negative adults, with no recent acute infections or vaccinations reported. In the case of this clone: Antigen unknown.

The clonotype was recovered from a man younger than 35 in good health. The chain employs TRBV7-2 and TRBJ1-3; D possibly corresponds to TRBD1 (6 bases). Source material: naive CD4+ T cells sorted from blood. Subset specified: CD45RA+ positively selected. The CDR3 nucleotides read TGTGCCAGCAGCCGCTCGGGGGCTCTTATCTCTGGAAACACCATATATTTT. This translates into CASSRSGALISGNTIYF.